The entry that follows covers one T cell receptor beta chain sequence. The data were obtained in a study of blood T cell repertoires in COVID-19. The wider study: PBMCs, B-cell-depleted T cells, or T cells provided the cDNA or gDNA that made up the material.

This CDR3 has 12 residues. V was clipped by 6 bases and J by 1 base, with 6 bases between them. CDR1 and CDR2 (germline): MNHEY, SMNVEV (reference sequence). Participants spanned ages about 18 to 100 years and resided in roughly 26 US areas. For recovered donors of Cohort 3, there were two negative PCRs, clearance, or symptom resolution. Profiling relied on immunoSEQ multiplex PCR, and the TCRdb table lists in-frame clones only, not all of them. This sample has over 200,000 clones; 70% to 85% occur once, and the top ten carry about 1.7%. This clonotype was obtained from a man in his 60s who had recovered from COVID-19. The sample consisted of PBMCs or T cells enriched from blood (not recorded which). This chain connects TRBV27 to TRBJ1-1, with D unresolved. DNA for the CDR3: TGTGCCAGCAGAACAGAGAACACTGAAGCTTTCTTT. The encoded protein is CASRTENTEAFF.